A single sample is the source of the 6 T cell receptor beta chains below, sequenced in a study of regulatory T cells in long-lasting Graves disease. Libraries of TCR beta came from iRepertoire HTBI primers plus Arm-PCR of CDR3 regions. In TCRdb, the multiplex PCR reads were re-called with MiXCR into one record per CDR3 protein. The profile covers 550,000 to 700,000 distinct CDR3 sequences, with roughly a sixth appearing a single time and 12% taken by the ten largest. Time point: newly diagnosed GD, antithyroid drugs for less than 3 months. The TCR library used RNA extracted from PBMCs. The sample was also reused in another study, on T cells in Graves' hyperthyroidism and ophthalmopathy.

This specimen was peripheral blood mononuclear cells (PBMCs), taken at new diagnosis, from a patient treated with antithyroid drugs. The receptors shown here come from a man between 18 and 35 years old with Graves disease.

The sample holds many counts of this clonotype. The V gene is TRBV19, the J gene TRBJ2-2; 15 bases line up with TRBD2. The CDR3 extends over 17 amino acids. Germline CDR1 is LNHDA and CDR2 is SQIVND (reference sequence). The J segment lost 7 bases and the V segment lost 7 bases, leaving 10 bases of the junction unmatched. In DNA, the CDR3 is TGTGCCAGTATAAGGACTAGCGGGAGGGCCCCCGTCGGGGAGCTGTTTTTT. Its protein product is CASIRTSGRAPVGELFF.

The CDR3 spells CASSIRDRVYEQYF. In nucleotides, the CDR3 is TGTGCCAGCAGTATCCGGGACAGGGTTTACGAGCAGTACTTC. The chain recombines TRBV27 with TRBJ2-7; 9 positions agree with TRBD1. Per the germline V gene, CDR1 is MNHEY and CDR2 is SMNVEV (reference sequence). The CDR3 has 14 amino acids. Trimming cost V 5 bases and J 4 bases; bases outside gene matches: 6.

There are many counts of this clonotype. CDR3 sequence reads: CASSLSPKRRETQYF. CDR3 bases: TGTGCCAGCAGCCTTAGTCCGAAGAGGAGGGAGACCCAGTACTTC. V usage is TRBV7-9 and J usage is TRBJ2-5; possible D gene TRBD2, 5 bases. This CDR3 contains 15 residues. Germline CDR1 reads SEHNR; CDR2 reads FQNEAQ (reference sequence). The germline V and J ends were trimmed by 5 bases and 5 bases, with 18 bases remaining between them.

This clonotype turned up a few times. V usage is TRBV6-1 and J usage is TRBJ2-3; D uncertain. This CDR3 spans 12 amino acids. Trimming took 2 bases from V and 5 from J, leaving 5 bases between them. Germline V lookup: CDR1 MNHNS, CDR2 SASEGT. The CDR3 region is CASSELKDTQYF. CDR3 sequence (DNA): TGTGCCAGCAGTGAATTAAAAGATACGCAGTATTTT.

With regard to this clonotype: The junction departs from the called germline gene at one end, perhaps through a read error. The chain recombines TRBV9 with TRBJ2-7; D is possibly TRBD2 (5 bases). The length of the CDR3 is 14 residues. Germline V gene sequence: CDR1 SGDLS, CDR2 YYNGEE. The CDR3, as DNA: TGTGCCAGCAGCGAAGCTAGCAGCTCCTACAAGCAGTACTTC. Translation: CASSEASSSYKQYF. The entire variable domain, with the rest obtained from reference TRBV9 and TRBJ2-7, is as follows: DSGVTQTPKHLITATGQRVTLRCSPRSGDLSVYWYQQSLDQGLQFLIQYYNGEERAKGNILERFSAQQFPDLHSELNLSSLELGDSALYFCASSEASSSYKQYFGPGTRLTVT.

To note about this clonotype: The conserved phenylalanine or tryptophan normally closing the CDR3 is absent here, so this likely arose from a read error. The chain joins TRBV5-1 to TRBJ2-3, with D unclear. The germline V gene encodes CDR1 SGHRS and CDR2 YFSETQ. V shed 2 bases and J shed 2 bases, with 9 bases lying between them. This CDR3 spans 14 amino acids. The chain's CDR3 is CASSFQYITDTQYS. CDR3 in DNA: TGCGCCAGCAGCTTCCAATATATCACAGATACGCAGTATTCT.